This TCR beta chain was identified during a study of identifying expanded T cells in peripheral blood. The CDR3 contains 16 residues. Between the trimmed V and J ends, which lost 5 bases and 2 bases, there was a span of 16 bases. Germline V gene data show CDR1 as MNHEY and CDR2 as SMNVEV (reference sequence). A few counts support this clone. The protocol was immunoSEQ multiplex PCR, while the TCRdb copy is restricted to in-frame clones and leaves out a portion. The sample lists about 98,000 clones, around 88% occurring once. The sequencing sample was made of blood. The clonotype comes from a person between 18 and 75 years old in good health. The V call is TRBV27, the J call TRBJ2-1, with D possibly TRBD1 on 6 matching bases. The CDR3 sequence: CASSPTTGLAYNEQFF. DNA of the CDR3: TGTGCCAGCAGTCCGACGACAGGCCTTGCCTACAATGAGCAGTTCTTC.